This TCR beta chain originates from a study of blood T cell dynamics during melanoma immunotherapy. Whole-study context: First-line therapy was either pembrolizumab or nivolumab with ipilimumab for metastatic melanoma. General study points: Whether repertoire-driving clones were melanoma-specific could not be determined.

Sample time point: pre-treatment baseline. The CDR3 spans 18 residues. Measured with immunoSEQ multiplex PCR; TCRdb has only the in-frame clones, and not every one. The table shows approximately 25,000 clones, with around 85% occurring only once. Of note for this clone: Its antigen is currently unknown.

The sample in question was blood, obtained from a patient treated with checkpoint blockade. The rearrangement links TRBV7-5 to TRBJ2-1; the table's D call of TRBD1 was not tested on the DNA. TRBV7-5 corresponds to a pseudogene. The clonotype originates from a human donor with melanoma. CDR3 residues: CVRSLTLLGPKTYNEQFF. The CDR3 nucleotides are TGTGTCAGAAGCTTAACTCTTCTGGGCCCTAAGACGTACAATGAGCAGTTCTTC.